This entry lists 18 T cell receptor beta chains sequenced from one sample in a study of cytomegalovirus exposure and HLA in healthy donors (dated by TCRdb to the late 2010s). Libraries were prepared through the immunoSEQ multiplex PCR assay. For the multiplex PCR, a mixture combining 60 forward primers for TCR Vbeta segments and 13 reverse primers for TCR Jbeta segments was used. TCRdb took over this immuneACCESS table, retaining in-frame rearrangements with V and J assigned. Such tables are incomplete; in checked studies, under half of the missing clones stem from an unresolved V gene, and the remainder is unexplained. Counted in this sample were approximately 170,000 clones; 79% of them appeared once. Clones ranked in the top ten supply approximately 2.4% of the sample. Sequencing was done on a sample of PBMCs. The source is a woman aged 45-65 years in good health and CMV-seronegative.

This sequence joins TRBV28 and TRBJ1-6; 8 nucleotides agree with TRBD1. After removal of 6 bases from V and 10 bases from J, the junction contained 11 bases not matched to a gene. CDR3 length: 15 residues. The V gene's germline CDR1 is MDHEN and CDR2 SYDVKM. CDR3 in amino acids: CASRETTGEGSPLHF. DNA for the CDR3: TGTGCCAGCAGGGAAACGACAGGGGAAGGATCACCCCTCCACTTT.

This clone has just a few counts. V usage is TRBV21-1 and J usage is TRBJ1-1. TRBV21-1 is tagged as a pseudogene. The CDR3 sequence is 14 residues long. The CDR3: CASSKGRRNTEAFF. CDR3 nucleotide sequence: TGTGCCAGCAGCAAAGGACGGAGGAACACTGAAGCTTTCTTT.

This clone was picked up a small number of times. This chain connects TRBV6-1 to TRBJ1-4, with unresolved D. There are 17 residues in the CDR3. CDR1 is MNHNS, CDR2 SASEGT, per germline. The germline V and J ends were trimmed by 2 bases and 2 bases, with 15 bases remaining between them. As DNA, the CDR3 is TGTGCCAGCAGTGAACCCCTCATGGTCCAGACTAATGAAAAACTGTTTTTT. It translates to CASSEPLMVQTNEKLFF.

In regard to this clone: One end of the junction does not line up with germline, which may come from a read error. Distinct nucleotide sequences in the sample also encode this CDR3. J is TRBJ1-6 and V is TRBV6-5; TRBD1 matches 7 bases. This CDR3 has 14 residues. Germline loops: CDR1 MNHEY, CDR2 SVGAGI. The CDR3 nucleotides are TGTGCCAGCAGGGCGACAGGGAATAATTCCCCCCTCCACTTT. Translation: CASRATGNNSPLHF.

J is TRBJ1-2 and V is TRBV7-2; 8 bases match TRBD1. This CDR3 region has 15 residues. Germline-derived CDR1 and CDR2 are SGHTA and FQGNSA. V was pared by 4 bases and J by 2 bases, with 6 bases of the junction left unmatched. CDR3 DNA sequence: TGTGCCAGCAGCTCACCGGGACAGGCAAACTATGGCTACACCTTC. Translating gives CASSSPGQANYGYTF.

This chain links TRBV5-4 with TRBJ2-7, with D perhaps TRBD1 (6 bases). CDR3 length: 15 amino acids. Germline lookup yields CDR1 SGHNT and CDR2 YYREEE (reference sequence). V lost 2 bases to trimming and J lost 2 bases, with 14 bases between them. The chain's CDR3 is CASSFRTDPPYEQYF. The CDR3 nucleotides are TGTGCCAGCAGCTTCAGGACAGACCCCCCCTACGAGCAGTACTTC.

The J gene is TRBJ2-1, the V gene TRBV6-1; 8 bases map to TRBD1. The junction had 8 bases not matched to a gene; V was cut back by 6 bases and J by 4 bases. The V gene's germline CDR1 is MNHNS and CDR2 SASEGT. The CDR3 is 15 amino acids. The chain's CDR3 is CASRQDRGSYNEQFF. The DNA for the CDR3 is TGTGCCAGCAGGCAAGACAGGGGCTCTTACAATGAGCAGTTCTTC.

The gene calls are TRBV19 and TRBJ2-1; 9 nucleotides align to TRBD2. The CDR3 has 15 amino acids. J was trimmed by 7 bases and V by 4 bases; bases with no gene match: 8. The germline gives CDR1 LNHDA, CDR2 SQIVND (reference sequence). The CDR3 is CASSTVAGDGNEQFF. The CDR3, as DNA: TGTGCCAGTAGTACCGTAGCGGGGGACGGGAATGAGCAGTTCTTC.

This chain links TRBV11-2 with TRBJ2-3; maybe TRBD2 (6 bases). Germline V lookup: CDR1 SGHAT, CDR2 FQNNGV. This CDR3 spans 15 amino acids. Trimming cost V 5 bases and J 4 bases, with 16 bases left between them. CDR3: CASSQEGRWADTQYF. The DNA for the CDR3 is TGTGCCAGCAGCCAGGAGGGGCGCTGGGCAGATACGCAGTATTTT.

A note on this clone: An end of the junction differs from the germline gene, which may be a read error. The chain combines TRBV7-9 with TRBJ1-5; D not resolved. In germline, CDR1 is SEHNR, CDR2 FQNEAQ (reference sequence). The CDR3 totals 12 residues. The CDR3 DNA reads TGTTCCAGCAGCCCTATCAATCAGCCCCAGCATTTT. It is translated as CSSSPINQPQHF.

About this clone itself: Other DNA sequences in the sample encode the same CDR3. J is TRBJ1-6 and V is TRBV4-2; 7 bases are shared with TRBD1. V dropped 6 bases and J dropped 4; count of bases not matched to a gene: 9. The length of the CDR3 is 16 residues. Germline CDR1 LGHNA, CDR2 YNFKEQ. The CDR3 DNA follows: TGTGCCAGCAGAGCAACCGGGACAGATTATAATTCACCCCTCCACTTT. Translated, it gives CASRATGTDYNSPLHF.

The chain carries TRBV19 and TRBJ1-4; 8 bases align to TRBD1. With 7 bases clipped from V and 8 bases from J, the junction kept 9 bases outside the gene matches. Germline V CDR1 and CDR2: LNHDA, SQIVND (reference sequence). The length of the CDR3 is 14 residues. CDR3 nucleotide sequence: TGTGCCAGTACCAAGACAGGGGTCTACGAAAAACTGTTTTTT. It translates to CASTKTGVYEKLFF.

With regard to this clone: Its ends do not fully match the called genes, so a read error is possible. V usage is TRBV7-2 and J usage is TRBJ2-7; 7 bases line up with TRBD2. This CDR3 spans 15 amino acids. Germline V gene sequence: CDR1 SGHTA, CDR2 FQGNSA. The CDR3 coding sequence is TGTGTCAGCAGCCGGACTAGTTTCGGCTCCTACGAGCAGTACTTC. This encodes CVSSRTSFGSYEQYF.

Remarks on this clone: A read error may account for a junction end that differs from germline. The chain is built from TRBV7-9 and TRBJ2-7; D is perhaps TRBD2 (6 bases). CDR3 length equals 14 residues. From germline, CDR1 is SEHNR and CDR2 FQNEAQ (reference sequence). The CDR3 sequence: CSSSLAEGTYEQYF. The DNA for the CDR3 is TGTTCCAGCAGCTTAGCGGAGGGGACGTACGAGCAGTACTTC.

The chain combines TRBV19 with TRBJ2-6; a possible D gene is TRBD1 (5 bases). This CDR3 region has 16 residues. Trimming took off 5 bases at V and 0 bases at J, with 11 bases between the two ends. Per the germline V gene, CDR1 is LNHDA and CDR2 is SQIVND (reference sequence). The CDR3 DNA reads as TGTGCCAGTAGTTTCGGACATTCCTCTGGGGCCAACGTCCTGACTTTC. It is translated as CASSFGHSSGANVLTF.

The gene calls are TRBV19 and TRBJ1-2, with 7 bases that match TRBD1. Trimming took 6 bases from V and 3 from J; bases not matched to a gene: 1. The CDR3 covers 12 residues. Germline V gives CDR1 LNHDA, CDR2 SQIVND (reference sequence). The CDR3 DNA sequence: TGTGCCAGTAGAACAGGGGACTATGGCTACACCTTC. Protein product: CASRTGDYGYTF. The whole variable domain, remainder taken from reference TRBV19 and TRBJ1-2, is DGGITQSPKYLFRKEGQNVTLSCEQNLNHDAMYWYRQDPGQGLRLIYYSQIVNDFQKGDIAEGYSVSREKKESFPLTVTSAQKNPTAFYLCASRTGDYGYTFGSGTRLTVV.

The chain combines TRBV4-1 with TRBJ2-7, with D tentatively TRBD2 (6 bases). Germline lookup yields CDR1 MGHRA and CDR2 YSYEKL. The CDR3 totals 16 residues. Trimming left V 4 bases short and J 0 bases short, with 16 bases between. CDR3 sequence (DNA): TGCGCCAGCAGCCGTAGGGAGGCGGATTACTCCTACGAGCAGTACTTC. Translating gives CASSRREADYSYEQYF.

The chain has TRBV2 and TRBJ1-1; D is uncertain. Per the germline V gene, CDR1 is SNHLY and CDR2 is FYNNEI. The CDR3 sequence is 14 residues long. V lost 2 bases and J lost 1, with 8 bases in between. DNA of the CDR3: TGTGCCAGCAGTGAACGGTCCGGGAACACTGAAGCTTTCTTT. It is translated as CASSERSGNTEAFF. The full variable domain, its missing parts supplied by reference TRBV2 and TRBJ1-1, is EPEVTQTPSHQVTQMGQEVILRCVPISNHLYFYWYRQILGQKVEFLVSFYNNEISEKSEIFDDQFSVERPDGSNFTLKIRSTKLEDSAMYFCASSERSGNTEAFFGQGTRLTVV.